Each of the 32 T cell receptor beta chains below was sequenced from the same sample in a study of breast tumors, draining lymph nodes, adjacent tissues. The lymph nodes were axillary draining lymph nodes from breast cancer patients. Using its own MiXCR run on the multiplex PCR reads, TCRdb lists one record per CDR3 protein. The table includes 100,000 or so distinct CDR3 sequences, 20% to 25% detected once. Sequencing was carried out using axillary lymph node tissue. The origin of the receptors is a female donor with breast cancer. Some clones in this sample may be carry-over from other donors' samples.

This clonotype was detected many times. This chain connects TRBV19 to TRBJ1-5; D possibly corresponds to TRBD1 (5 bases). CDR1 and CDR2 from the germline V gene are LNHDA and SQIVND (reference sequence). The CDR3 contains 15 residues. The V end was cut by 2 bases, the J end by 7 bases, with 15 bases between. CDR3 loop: CASSILWGGGQPQHF. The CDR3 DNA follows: TGTGCCAGTAGTATACTCTGGGGCGGAGGGCAGCCCCAGCATTTT. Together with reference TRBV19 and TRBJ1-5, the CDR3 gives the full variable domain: DGGITQSPKYLFRKEGQNVTLSCEQNLNHDAMYWYRQDPGQGLRLIYYSQIVNDFQKGDIAEGYSVSREKKESFPLTVTSAQKNPTAFYLCASSILWGGGQPQHFGDGTRLSIL.

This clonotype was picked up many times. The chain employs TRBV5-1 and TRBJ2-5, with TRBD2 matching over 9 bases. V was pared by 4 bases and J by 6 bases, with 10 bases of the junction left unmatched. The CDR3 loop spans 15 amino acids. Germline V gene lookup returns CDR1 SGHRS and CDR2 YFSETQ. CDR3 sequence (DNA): TGCGCCAGCAGCGGGCGGGAGGGCCGTGGGAAGACCCAGTACTTC. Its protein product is CASSGREGRGKTQYF.

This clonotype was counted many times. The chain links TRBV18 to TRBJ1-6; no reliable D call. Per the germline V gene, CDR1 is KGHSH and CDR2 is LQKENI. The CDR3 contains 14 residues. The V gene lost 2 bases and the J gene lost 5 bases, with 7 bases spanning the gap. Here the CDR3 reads CASSPGYNNSPLHF. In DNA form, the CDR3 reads TGTGCCAGCTCACCAGGGTACAATAATTCACCCCTCCACTTT.

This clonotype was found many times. The CDR3 DNA follows: TGTGCCAGCAGCCCCGCTAGCGGGAGCCAAGAGACCCAGTACTTC. Amino acid sequence: CASSPASGSQETQYF. This rearrangement joins TRBV9 to TRBJ2-5; TRBD2 matches at 10 bases. Germline CDR1 SGDLS, CDR2 YYNGEE. This CDR3 contains 15 residues. V shed 4 bases, J shed 1 base, and the junction held 4 bases outside the gene matches.

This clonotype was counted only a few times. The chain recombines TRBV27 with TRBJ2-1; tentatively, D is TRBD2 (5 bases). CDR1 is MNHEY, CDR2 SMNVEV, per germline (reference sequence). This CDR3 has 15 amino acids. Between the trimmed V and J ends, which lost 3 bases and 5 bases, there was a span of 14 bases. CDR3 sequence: CASSFTASGNNEQFF. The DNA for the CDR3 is TGTGCCAGCAGTTTCACAGCCTCCGGGAACAATGAGCAGTTCTTC.

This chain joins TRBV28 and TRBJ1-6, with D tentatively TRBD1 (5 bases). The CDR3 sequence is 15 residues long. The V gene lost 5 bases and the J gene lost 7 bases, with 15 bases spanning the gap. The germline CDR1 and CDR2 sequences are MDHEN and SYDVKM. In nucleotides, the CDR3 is TGTGCCAGCAGTCCCCCGGGGACGGAAAATTCACCCCTCCACTTT. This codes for CASSPPGTENSPLHF.

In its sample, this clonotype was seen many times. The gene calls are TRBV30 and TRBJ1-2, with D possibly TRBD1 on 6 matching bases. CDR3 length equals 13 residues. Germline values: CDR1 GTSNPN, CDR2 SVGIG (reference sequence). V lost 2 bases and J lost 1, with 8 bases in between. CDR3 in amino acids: CAWSQQGNYGYTF. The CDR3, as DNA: TGTGCCTGGAGTCAACAGGGTAACTATGGCTACACCTTC. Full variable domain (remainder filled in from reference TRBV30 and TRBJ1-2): SQTIHQWPATLVQPVGSPLSLECTVEGTSNPNLYWYRQAAGRGLQLLFYSVGIGQISSEVPQNLSASRPQDRQFILSSKKLLLSDSGFYLCAWSQQGNYGYTFGSGTRLTVV.

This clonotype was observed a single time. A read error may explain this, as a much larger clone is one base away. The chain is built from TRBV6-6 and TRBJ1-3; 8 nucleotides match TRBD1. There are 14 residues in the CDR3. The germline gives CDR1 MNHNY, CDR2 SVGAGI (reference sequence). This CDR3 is CATSSSGGGSTIYF. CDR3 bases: TGTGCCACCAGCAGCTCAGGGGGCGGAAGCACCATATATTTT.

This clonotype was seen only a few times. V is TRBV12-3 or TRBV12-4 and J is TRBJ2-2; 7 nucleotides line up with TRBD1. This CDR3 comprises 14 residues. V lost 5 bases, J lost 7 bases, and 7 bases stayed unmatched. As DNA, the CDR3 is TGTGCCAGCAGTAGGGGACAGTACGGCGGGGAGCTGTTTTTT. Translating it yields CASSRGQYGGELFF.

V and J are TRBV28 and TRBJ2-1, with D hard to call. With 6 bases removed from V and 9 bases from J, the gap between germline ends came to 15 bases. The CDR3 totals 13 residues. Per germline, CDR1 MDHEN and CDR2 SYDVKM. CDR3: CASRPNSPREQFF. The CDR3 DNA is TGTGCCAGCAGACCAAATTCCCCCCGTGAGCAGTTCTTC.

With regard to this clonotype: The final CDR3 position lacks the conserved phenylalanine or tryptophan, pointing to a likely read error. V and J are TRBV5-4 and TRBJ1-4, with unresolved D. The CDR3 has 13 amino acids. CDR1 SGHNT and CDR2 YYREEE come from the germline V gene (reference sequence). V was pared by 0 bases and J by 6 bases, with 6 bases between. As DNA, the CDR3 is TGTGCCAGCAGCTTGGCTGGGGATGAAAAACTGTTTTCT. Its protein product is CASSLAGDEKLFS.

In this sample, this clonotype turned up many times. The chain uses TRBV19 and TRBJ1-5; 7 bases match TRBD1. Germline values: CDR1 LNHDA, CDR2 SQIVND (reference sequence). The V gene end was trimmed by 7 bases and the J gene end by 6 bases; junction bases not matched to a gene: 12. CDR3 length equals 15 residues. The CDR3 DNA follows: TGTGCCAGTAACCAAGGACAGGTGTTAGGTCAGCCCCAGCATTTT. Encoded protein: CASNQGQVLGQPQHF.

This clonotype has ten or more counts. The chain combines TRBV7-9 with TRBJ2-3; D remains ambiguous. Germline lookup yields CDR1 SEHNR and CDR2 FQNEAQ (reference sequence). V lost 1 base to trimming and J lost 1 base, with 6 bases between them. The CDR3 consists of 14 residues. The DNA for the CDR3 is TGTGCCAGCAGCTTAGGCCAGGGCACAGATACGCAGTATTTT. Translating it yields CASSLGQGTDTQYF.

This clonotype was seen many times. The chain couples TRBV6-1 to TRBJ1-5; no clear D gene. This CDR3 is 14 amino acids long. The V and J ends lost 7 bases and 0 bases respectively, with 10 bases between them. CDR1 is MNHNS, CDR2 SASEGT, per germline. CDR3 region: CASTSGGSNQPQHF. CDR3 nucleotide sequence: TGTGCCAGCACCTCGGGTGGTAGCAATCAGCCCCAGCATTTT.

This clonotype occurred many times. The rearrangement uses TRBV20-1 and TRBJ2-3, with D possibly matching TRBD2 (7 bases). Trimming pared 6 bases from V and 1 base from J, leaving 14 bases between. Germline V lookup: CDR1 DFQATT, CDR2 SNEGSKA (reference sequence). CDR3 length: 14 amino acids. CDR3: CSATGRGRTDTQYF. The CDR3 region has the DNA TGCAGTGCCACCGGGCGGGGGCGCACAGATACGCAGTATTTT.

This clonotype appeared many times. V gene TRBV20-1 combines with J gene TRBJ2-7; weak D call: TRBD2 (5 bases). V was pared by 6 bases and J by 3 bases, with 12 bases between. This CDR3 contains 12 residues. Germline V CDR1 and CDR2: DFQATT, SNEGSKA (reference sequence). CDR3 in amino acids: CSAGILGYEQYF. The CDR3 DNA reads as TGCAGTGCCGGAATACTAGGCTACGAGCAGTACTTC.

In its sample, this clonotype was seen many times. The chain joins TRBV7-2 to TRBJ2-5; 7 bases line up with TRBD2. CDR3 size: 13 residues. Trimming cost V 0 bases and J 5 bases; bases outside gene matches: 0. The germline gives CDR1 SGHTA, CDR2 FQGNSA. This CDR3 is CASSLAGGETQYF. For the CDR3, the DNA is TGTGCCAGCAGCTTAGCGGGGGGGGAGACCCAGTACTTC.

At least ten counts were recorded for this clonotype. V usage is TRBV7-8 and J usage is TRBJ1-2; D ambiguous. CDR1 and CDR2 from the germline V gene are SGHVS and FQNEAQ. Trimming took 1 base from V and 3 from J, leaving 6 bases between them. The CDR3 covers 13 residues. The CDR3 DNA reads TGTGCCAGCAGCTTAGGGGGAGACTATGGCTACACCTTC. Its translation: CASSLGGDYGYTF.

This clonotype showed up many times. CDR3 coding DNA: TGCGCCAGCAGCCACCACCTAGCGGGGGGGTACAATGAGCAGTTCTTC. Protein product: CASSHHLAGGYNEQFF. The chain couples TRBV4-1 to TRBJ2-1; 12 nucleotides line up with TRBD2. Germline-derived CDR1 and CDR2 are MGHRA and YSYEKL. This CDR3 has 16 amino acids. J lost 4 bases, V lost 3 bases, and 4 bases had no gene match.

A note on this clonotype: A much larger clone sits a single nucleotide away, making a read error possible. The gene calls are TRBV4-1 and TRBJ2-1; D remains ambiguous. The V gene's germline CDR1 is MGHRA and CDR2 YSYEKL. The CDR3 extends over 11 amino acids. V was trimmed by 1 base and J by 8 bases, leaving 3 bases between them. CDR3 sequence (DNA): TGCGCCAGCAGCCAAGCTGATGAGCAGTTCTTC. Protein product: CASSQADEQFF.

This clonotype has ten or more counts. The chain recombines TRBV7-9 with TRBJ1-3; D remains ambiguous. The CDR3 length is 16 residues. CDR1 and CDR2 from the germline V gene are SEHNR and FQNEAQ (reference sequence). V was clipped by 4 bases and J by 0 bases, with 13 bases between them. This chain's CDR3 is CASSSLEGYSGNTIYF. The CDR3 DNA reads TGTGCCAGCAGCTCCCTGGAGGGATACTCTGGAAACACCATATATTTT.

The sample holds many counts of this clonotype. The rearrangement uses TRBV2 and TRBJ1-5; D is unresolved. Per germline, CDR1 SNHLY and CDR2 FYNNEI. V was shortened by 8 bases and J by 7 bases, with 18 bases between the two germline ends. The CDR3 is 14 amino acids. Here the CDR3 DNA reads TGTGCCAGCGGCCAAAAAGGAAGGGTCCAGCCCCAGCATTTT. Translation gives CASGQKGRVQPQHF.

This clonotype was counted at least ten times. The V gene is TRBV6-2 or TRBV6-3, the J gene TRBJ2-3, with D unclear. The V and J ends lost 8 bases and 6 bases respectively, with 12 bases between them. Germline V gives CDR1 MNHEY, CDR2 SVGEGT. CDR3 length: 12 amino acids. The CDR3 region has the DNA TGTGCCAGCGGTCGCCTCCGGGATACGCAGTATTTT. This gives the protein CASGRLRDTQYF.

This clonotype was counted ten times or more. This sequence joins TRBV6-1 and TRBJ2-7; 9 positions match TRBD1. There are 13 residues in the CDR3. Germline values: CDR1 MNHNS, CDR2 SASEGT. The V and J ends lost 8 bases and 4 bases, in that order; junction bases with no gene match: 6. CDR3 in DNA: TGTGCCAGCCAGACAGGGGGAATATACGAGCAGTACTTC. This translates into CASQTGGIYEQYF.

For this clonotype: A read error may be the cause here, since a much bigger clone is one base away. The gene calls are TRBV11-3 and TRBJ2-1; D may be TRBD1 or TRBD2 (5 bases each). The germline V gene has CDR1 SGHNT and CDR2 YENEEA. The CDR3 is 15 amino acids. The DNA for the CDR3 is TGTGCCAGCCGCTTAGGTGGGACCCGTTACAATGAGCAGTTCTTC. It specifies CASRLGGTRYNEQFF.

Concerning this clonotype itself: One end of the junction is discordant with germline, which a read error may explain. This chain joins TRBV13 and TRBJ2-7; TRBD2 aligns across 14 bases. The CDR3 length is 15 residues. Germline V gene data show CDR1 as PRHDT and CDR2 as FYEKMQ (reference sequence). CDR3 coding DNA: TGTGCCGGCAGCTTGGGGACTAGCGGGAGCTACGAGCAGTACTTC. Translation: CAGSLGTSGSYEQYF. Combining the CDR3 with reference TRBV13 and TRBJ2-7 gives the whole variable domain AAGVIQSPRHLIKEKRETATLKCYPIPRHDTVYWYQQGPGQDPQFLISFYEKMQSDKGSIPDRFSAQQFSDYHSELNMSSLELGDSALYFCAGSLGTSGSYEQYFGPGTRLTVT.

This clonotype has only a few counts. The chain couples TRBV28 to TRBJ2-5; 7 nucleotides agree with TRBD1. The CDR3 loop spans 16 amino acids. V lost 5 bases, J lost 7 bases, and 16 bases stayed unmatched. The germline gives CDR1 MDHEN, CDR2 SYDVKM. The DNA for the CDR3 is TGTGCCAGCAGTCCCTCGACAGGGACCACCCGGGGGACCCAGTACTTC. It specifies CASSPSTGTTRGTQYF.

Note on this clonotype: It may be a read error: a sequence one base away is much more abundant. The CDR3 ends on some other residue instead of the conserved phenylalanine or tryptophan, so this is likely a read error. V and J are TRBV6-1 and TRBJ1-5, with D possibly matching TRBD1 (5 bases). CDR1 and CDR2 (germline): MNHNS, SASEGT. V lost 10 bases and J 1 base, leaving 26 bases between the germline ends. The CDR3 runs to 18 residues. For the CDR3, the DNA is TGTGCCACCCTTCAGGGCAGGGTAGGGACCAGCAGCAATCAGCCCCAGCATGTT. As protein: CATLQGRVGTSSNQPQHV.

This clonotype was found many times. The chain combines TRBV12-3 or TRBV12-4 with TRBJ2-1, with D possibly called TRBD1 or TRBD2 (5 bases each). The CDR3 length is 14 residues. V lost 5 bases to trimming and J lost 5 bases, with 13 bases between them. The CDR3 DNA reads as TGTGCCAGCAGTATCGACTGGGACCACAATGAGCAGTTCTTC. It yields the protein CASSIDWDHNEQFF.

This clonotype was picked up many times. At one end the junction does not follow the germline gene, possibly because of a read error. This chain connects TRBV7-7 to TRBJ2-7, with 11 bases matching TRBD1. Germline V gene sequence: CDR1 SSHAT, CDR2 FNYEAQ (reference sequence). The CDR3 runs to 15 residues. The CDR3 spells CASSLGQGATYEQYF. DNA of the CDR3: TGTGCTAGCAGCTTAGGACAGGGGGCAACCTACGAGCAGTACTTC. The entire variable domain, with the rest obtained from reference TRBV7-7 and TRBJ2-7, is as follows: GAGVSQSPRYKVTKRGQDVTLRCDPISSHATLYWYQQALGQGPEFLTYFNYEAQPDKSGLPSDRFSAERPEGSISTLTIQRTEQRDSAMYRCASSLGQGATYEQYFGPGTRLTVT.

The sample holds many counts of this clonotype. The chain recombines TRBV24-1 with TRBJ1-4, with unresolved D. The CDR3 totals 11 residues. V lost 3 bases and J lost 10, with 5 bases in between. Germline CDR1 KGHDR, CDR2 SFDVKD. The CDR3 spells CATSDNRKLFF. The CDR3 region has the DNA TGTGCCACCAGTGATAATCGAAAACTGTTTTTT.

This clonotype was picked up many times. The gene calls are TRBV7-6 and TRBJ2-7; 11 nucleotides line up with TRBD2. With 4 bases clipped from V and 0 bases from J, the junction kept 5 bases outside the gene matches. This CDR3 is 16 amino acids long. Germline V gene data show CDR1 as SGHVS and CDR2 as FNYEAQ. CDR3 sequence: CASSSRTSGSSYEQYF. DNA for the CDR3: TGTGCCAGCAGCTCTAGAACTAGCGGGAGCTCCTACGAGCAGTACTTC.